One and the same sample provided the 28 T cell receptor beta chains below, sequenced in a study of T-cell reconstitution after alpha-beta-depleted transplantation in children. Preparation of the TCRbeta library was carried out with unique molecular identifiers. TCRdb re-analysed the PCR reads in MiXCR, keeping a single row per CDR3 protein. Among roughly 490,000 distinct CDR3 sequences, roughly 11% were seen once, and the ten largest hold around 15%. Sequencing was performed on PBMCs, mostly from graft donor cells, taken 180 days after TCRalphabeta/CD19-depleted stem cell transplant. These receptor sequences come from a female patient younger than 10 who had a stem cell transplant for aplastic anemia, so the T cells may come from the graft donor.

In this sample, this clonotype turned up many times. This chain links TRBV24-1 with TRBJ2-2, with D perhaps matching TRBD2 (6 bases). Trimming removed 5 bases from V and 2 bases from J, with 14 bases in between. Germline CDR1 reads KGHDR; CDR2 reads SFDVKD. The CDR3 spans 16 residues. The CDR3 DNA is TGTGCCACCAGTGGCGAGATAGCGGTAAACACCGGGGAGCTGTTTTTT. Its translation: CATSGEIAVNTGELFF.

This chain links TRBV7-2 with TRBJ2-7; weak D call: TRBD1 (6 bases). In germline, CDR1 is SGHTA, CDR2 FQGNSA. Trimming shortened V by 8 bases and J by 2 bases, and 10 bases separated the two germline ends. The CDR3 sequence is 12 residues long. DNA of the CDR3: TGTGCCAGCGGTACAGGGACCTACGAGCAGTACTTC. Protein: CASGTGTYEQYF.

The rearrangement joins TRBV19 to TRBJ2-1; 7 positions agree with TRBD1. CDR1 is LNHDA, CDR2 SQIVND, per germline (reference sequence). J lost 3 bases, V lost 0 bases, and 2 bases had no gene match. The CDR3 is made up of 15 amino acids. The CDR3 nucleotides are TGTGCCAGTAGTATAGAAAGGACAGGCTACAATGAGCAGTTCTTC. As protein: CASSIERTGYNEQFF. Using reference TRBV19 and TRBJ2-1 for the parts outside the CDR3, the full variable domain is DGGITQSPKYLFRKEGQNVTLSCEQNLNHDAMYWYRQDPGQGLRLIYYSQIVNDFQKGDIAEGYSVSREKKESFPLTVTSAQKNPTAFYLCASSIERTGYNEQFFGPGTRLTVL.

This clonotype showed up just a few times. CDR3 sequence (DNA): TGTGCCAGCAGCCCCCGGGGGCACAGCGGGATTTACAATGAGCAGTTCTTC. Translating it yields CASSPRGHSGIYNEQFF. This chain connects TRBV4-2 to TRBJ2-1; weak D call: TRBD2 (7 bases). Germline V lookup: CDR1 LGHNA, CDR2 YNFKEQ. This CDR3 spans 17 amino acids. Trimming pared 4 bases from V and 4 bases from J, leaving 20 bases between.

The gene calls are TRBV6-2 or TRBV6-3 and TRBJ1-1, with D perhaps TRBD1 (6 bases). The CDR3 has 14 residues. Germline-derived CDR1 and CDR2 are MNHEY and SVGEGT. Trimming left V 6 bases short and J 1 base short, with 12 bases between. The chain's CDR3 is CASSRTVENTEAFF. CDR3 DNA sequence: TGTGCCAGCAGCCGGACAGTGGAGAACACTGAAGCTTTCTTT.

The chain carries TRBV20-1 and TRBJ2-3; 9 nucleotides line up with TRBD1. The CDR3 spans 17 residues. The ends lost 0 bases at V and 3 bases at J; junction bases unmatched: 10. CDR1 and CDR2 (germline): DFQATT, SNEGSKA (reference sequence). The DNA for the CDR3 is TGCAGTGCTAGAGATCCACGGACAGGGGTTTGGACAGATACGCAGTATTTT. Translating gives CSARDPRTGVWTDTQYF.

The sample holds a few counts of this clonotype. V is TRBV2 and J is TRBJ2-7; 16 positions match TRBD2. The CDR3 covers 16 residues. In germline, CDR1 is SNHLY, CDR2 FYNNEI. V was pared by 7 bases and J by 2 bases, with 5 bases of the junction left unmatched. This chain's CDR3 is CASTTGLAGGPYEQYV. The CDR3 nucleotides read TGTGCCAGCACCACGGGACTAGCGGGAGGGCCCTACGAGCAGTACGTC.

This clonotype was counted between two and nine times. The chain uses TRBV29-1 and TRBJ1-4; D is uncertain. Germline V CDR1 and CDR2: SQVTM, ANQGSEA. V was cut by 4 bases and J by 6 bases, with 6 bases left in between. The CDR3 loop spans 11 amino acids. The CDR3 sequence: CSVGTYEKLFF. The CDR3 DNA follows: TGCAGCGTTGGCACCTATGAAAAACTGTTTTTT.

This clonotype was recorded a few times. The V gene is TRBV12-3 or TRBV12-4, the J gene TRBJ2-7; 7 nucleotides line up with TRBD2. V was clipped by 3 bases and J by 1 base; unmatched bases: 3. The CDR3 spans 14 residues. In DNA, the CDR3 is TGTGCCAGCAGTTTCGGGAGGTTTTCCTACGAGCAGTACTTC. This translates into CASSFGRFSYEQYF.

This rearrangement joins TRBV6-2 or TRBV6-3 to TRBJ2-7; 10 positions match TRBD1. This CDR3 spans 19 amino acids. Germline V gene sequence: CDR1 MNHEY, CDR2 SVGEGT. J gave up 3 bases and V 0 bases, and 14 bases lay outside the gene matches. The CDR3 loop reads CASSYSGQGGRLRLYEQYV. As DNA, the CDR3 is TGTGCCAGCAGTTACTCCGGACAGGGGGGTAGGCTAAGACTCTACGAGCAGTACGTC.

This clonotype was counted many times. The chain links TRBV28 to TRBJ2-2, with 7 bases that match TRBD1. CDR1 is MDHEN, CDR2 SYDVKM, per germline. With V trimmed by 7 bases and J by 3 bases, 8 bases remained unmatched. The CDR3 totals 15 residues. The CDR3 spells CASIKPQGDTGELFF. CDR3 nucleotide sequence: TGTGCCAGCATTAAACCCCAGGGGGACACCGGGGAGCTGTTTTTT.

This clonotype occurred a few times. The chain is built from TRBV11-2 and TRBJ2-3, with 13 bases fitting TRBD2. V was pared by 3 bases and J by 2 bases, with 17 bases of the junction left unmatched. CDR3 length: 21 amino acids. Germline loops: CDR1 SGHAT, CDR2 FQNNGV. The CDR3: CASSFSWEGTSGIQYTDTQYF. The DNA for the CDR3 is TGTGCCAGCAGCTTCTCCTGGGAAGGGACTAGCGGGATCCAGTACACAGATACGCAGTATTTT.

The sample holds a few counts of this clonotype. The genes are TRBV7-8 and TRBJ2-7; 7 bases match TRBD1. In germline, CDR1 is SGHVS, CDR2 FQNEAQ. The J segment lost 3 bases and the V segment lost 5 bases, leaving 13 bases of the junction unmatched. The CDR3 spans 16 residues. CDR3 DNA: TGTGCCAGCAGCCCCCGGCCGGGACAGTTCTACTACGAGCAGTACGTC. Protein sequence: CASSPRPGQFYYEQYV.

This clonotype was detected only a few times. V is TRBV29-1 and J is TRBJ2-3; 7 nucleotides agree with TRBD2. The germline V gene encodes CDR1 SQVTM and CDR2 ANQGSEA. The CDR3 spans 17 residues. Trimming took 3 bases from V and 4 from J; bases not matched to a gene: 16. In DNA, the CDR3 is TGCAGCGTTGACGGAAACTCGGCTAGCGGAACACCAGATACGCAGTATTTT. Its translation: CSVDGNSASGTPDTQYF.

This clonotype was detected a few times. The J gene is TRBJ2-1, the V gene TRBV20-1; no definite D call. Trimming pared 4 bases from V and 9 bases from J, leaving 16 bases between. Per germline, CDR1 DFQATT and CDR2 SNEGSKA (reference sequence). This CDR3 region has 13 residues. The CDR3 protein is CSANPDVLREQFF. In DNA, the CDR3 is TGCAGTGCTAACCCAGACGTCCTCCGTGAGCAGTTCTTC.

This clonotype was counted ten times or more. CDR3 loop: CASSPPRTGELFF. DNA of the CDR3: TGTGCCAGCAGTCCCCCCCGGACCGGGGAGCTGTTTTTT. The chain is built from TRBV28 and TRBJ2-2; D gene unclear. The CDR3 is 13 residues long. V was pared by 5 bases and J by 5 bases, with 9 bases between. Germline assignment: CDR1 MDHEN and CDR2 SYDVKM. Full variable domain (missing parts from reference TRBV28 and TRBJ2-2): DVKVTQSSRYLVKRTGEKVFLECVQDMDHENMFWYRQDPGLGLRLIYFSYDVKMKEKGDIPEGYSVSREKKERFSLILESASTNQTSMYLCASSPPRTGELFFGEGSRLTVL.

Ten or more counts support this clonotype. The chain combines TRBV28 with TRBJ2-3; weak D call: TRBD2 (6 bases). V was clipped by 5 bases and J by 4 bases, with 16 bases between them. The CDR3 loop spans 15 amino acids. Germline loops: CDR1 MDHEN, CDR2 SYDVKM. CDR3 residues: CASSLPRERSDTQYF. As DNA, the CDR3 is TGTGCCAGCAGTCTACCCCGGGAGAGGTCAGATACGCAGTATTTT.

This clonotype was picked up many times. The CDR3 is CASSLLAGASEQYV. DNA for the CDR3: TGTGCCAGCAGTTTGCTAGCGGGAGCTAGCGAGCAGTACGTC. The chain combines TRBV27 with TRBJ2-7; 10 nucleotides line up with TRBD2. Germline CDR1 MNHEY, CDR2 SMNVEV (reference sequence). This CDR3 spans 14 amino acids. The junction had 5 bases not matched to a gene; V was cut back by 3 bases and J by 6 bases.

Note on this clonotype: A junction end diverges from the germline sequence, so it may reflect a read error. The V gene is TRBV28, the J gene TRBJ2-6, with D perhaps TRBD1 (5 bases). Germline CDR1 MDHEN, CDR2 SYDVKM. There are 14 residues in the CDR3. This CDR3 is CASSPRSGANGLTF. The CDR3 DNA reads as TGTGCCAGCAGTCCGCGCTCTGGGGCCAACGGCCTGACTTTC.

This clonotype was found a few times. The chain couples TRBV11-1 to TRBJ2-3, with 9 bases lining up with TRBD2. This CDR3 has 20 residues. Germline V CDR1 and CDR2: SGHAT, FQDESV (reference sequence). V trimming: 0 bases; J trimming: 2 bases; junction bases outside the gene matches: 15. In DNA, the CDR3 is TGTGCCAGCAGCTTAGCGCGAGGGAAGCGGGAGGTCCCGGACACAGATACGCAGTATTTT. Translated: CASSLARGKREVPDTDTQYF.

The chain uses TRBV9 and TRBJ2-1; no clear D gene. The germline V gene has CDR1 SGDLS and CDR2 YYNGEE. V gave up 4 bases and J gave up 0 bases, with 8 bases separating them. The CDR3 contains 14 residues. In DNA form, the CDR3 reads TGTGCCAGCAGCCCGTGGGACTCCTACAATGAGCAGTTCTTC. Protein sequence: CASSPWDSYNEQFF.

The chain is built from TRBV19 and TRBJ2-1, with D perhaps TRBD2 (5 bases). The V end was cut by 6 bases, the J end by 8 bases, with 11 bases between. The CDR3 totals 12 residues. Germline V gene lookup returns CDR1 LNHDA and CDR2 SQIVND (reference sequence). The CDR3 reads CASSSSSHEQFF. CDR3 nucleotide sequence: TGTGCCAGTAGCTCTTCTAGCCATGAGCAGTTCTTC.

The chain carries TRBV18 and TRBJ1-1; 10 bases agree with TRBD1. The CDR3 is 16 amino acids. The germline gives CDR1 KGHSH, CDR2 LQKENI. V lost 1 base to trimming and J lost 1 base; unmatched junction nucleotides: 3. The CDR3 region is CASSPRGQGRNTEAFF. CDR3 sequence (DNA): TGTGCCAGCTCACCACGGGGACAGGGGAGGAACACTGAAGCTTTCTTT.

This clonotype was seen a few times. The rearrangement uses TRBV4-3 and TRBJ2-2, with a possible D match to TRBD1 (6 bases). CDR1 LGHNA and CDR2 YSLEER come from the germline V gene. The germline V and J ends were trimmed by 4 bases and 4 bases, with 16 bases remaining between them. The CDR3 contains 16 residues. This CDR3 is CASSPMSRGITGELFF. The CDR3 DNA follows: TGCGCCAGCAGCCCTATGAGTAGGGGGATCACCGGGGAGCTGTTTTTT.

The chain is built from TRBV11-2 and TRBJ2-3; perhaps TRBD1 as D (6 bases). This CDR3 contains 15 residues. Germline V gene sequence: CDR1 SGHAT, CDR2 FQNNGV. Trimming pared 2 bases from V and 0 bases from J, leaving 9 bases between. The DNA of the CDR3 is TGTGCCAGCAGCTTAAACCAGGGGAGCACAGATACGCAGTATTTT. Translated: CASSLNQGSTDTQYF.

This clonotype was found a few times. The CDR3 region has the DNA TGTGCCAGCAGTGAACGTCACAGTACCTACGAGCAGTACGTC. Its translation: CASSERHSTYEQYV. V usage is TRBV2 and J usage is TRBJ2-7; D ambiguous. CDR1 and CDR2 (germline): SNHLY, FYNNEI. CDR3 size: 14 residues. Deletions cut 2 bases from V and 2 bases from J, with 10 bases between.

This clonotype was counted at least ten times. J is TRBJ1-2 and V is TRBV12-3 or TRBV12-4, with no clear D. Trimming removed 3 bases at V and 7 bases at J, with 3 bases between. This CDR3 is 10 amino acids long. The CDR3 region is CASSLGGYTF. The CDR3 DNA follows: TGTGCCAGCAGTTTGGGTGGCTACACCTTC.

This clonotype was detected ten times or more. This chain connects TRBV20-1 to TRBJ2-1, with TRBD2 matching 12 bases. Germline trimming cut 0 bases from V and 5 bases from J; bases unmatched to any gene: 5. Germline CDR1 and CDR2: DFQATT and SNEGSKA (reference sequence). This CDR3 comprises 16 residues. CDR3 nucleotides: TGCAGTGCTAGAGATGAACCTAGCGGGAGGGACAATGAGCAGTTCTTC. Protein sequence: CSARDEPSGRDNEQFF.